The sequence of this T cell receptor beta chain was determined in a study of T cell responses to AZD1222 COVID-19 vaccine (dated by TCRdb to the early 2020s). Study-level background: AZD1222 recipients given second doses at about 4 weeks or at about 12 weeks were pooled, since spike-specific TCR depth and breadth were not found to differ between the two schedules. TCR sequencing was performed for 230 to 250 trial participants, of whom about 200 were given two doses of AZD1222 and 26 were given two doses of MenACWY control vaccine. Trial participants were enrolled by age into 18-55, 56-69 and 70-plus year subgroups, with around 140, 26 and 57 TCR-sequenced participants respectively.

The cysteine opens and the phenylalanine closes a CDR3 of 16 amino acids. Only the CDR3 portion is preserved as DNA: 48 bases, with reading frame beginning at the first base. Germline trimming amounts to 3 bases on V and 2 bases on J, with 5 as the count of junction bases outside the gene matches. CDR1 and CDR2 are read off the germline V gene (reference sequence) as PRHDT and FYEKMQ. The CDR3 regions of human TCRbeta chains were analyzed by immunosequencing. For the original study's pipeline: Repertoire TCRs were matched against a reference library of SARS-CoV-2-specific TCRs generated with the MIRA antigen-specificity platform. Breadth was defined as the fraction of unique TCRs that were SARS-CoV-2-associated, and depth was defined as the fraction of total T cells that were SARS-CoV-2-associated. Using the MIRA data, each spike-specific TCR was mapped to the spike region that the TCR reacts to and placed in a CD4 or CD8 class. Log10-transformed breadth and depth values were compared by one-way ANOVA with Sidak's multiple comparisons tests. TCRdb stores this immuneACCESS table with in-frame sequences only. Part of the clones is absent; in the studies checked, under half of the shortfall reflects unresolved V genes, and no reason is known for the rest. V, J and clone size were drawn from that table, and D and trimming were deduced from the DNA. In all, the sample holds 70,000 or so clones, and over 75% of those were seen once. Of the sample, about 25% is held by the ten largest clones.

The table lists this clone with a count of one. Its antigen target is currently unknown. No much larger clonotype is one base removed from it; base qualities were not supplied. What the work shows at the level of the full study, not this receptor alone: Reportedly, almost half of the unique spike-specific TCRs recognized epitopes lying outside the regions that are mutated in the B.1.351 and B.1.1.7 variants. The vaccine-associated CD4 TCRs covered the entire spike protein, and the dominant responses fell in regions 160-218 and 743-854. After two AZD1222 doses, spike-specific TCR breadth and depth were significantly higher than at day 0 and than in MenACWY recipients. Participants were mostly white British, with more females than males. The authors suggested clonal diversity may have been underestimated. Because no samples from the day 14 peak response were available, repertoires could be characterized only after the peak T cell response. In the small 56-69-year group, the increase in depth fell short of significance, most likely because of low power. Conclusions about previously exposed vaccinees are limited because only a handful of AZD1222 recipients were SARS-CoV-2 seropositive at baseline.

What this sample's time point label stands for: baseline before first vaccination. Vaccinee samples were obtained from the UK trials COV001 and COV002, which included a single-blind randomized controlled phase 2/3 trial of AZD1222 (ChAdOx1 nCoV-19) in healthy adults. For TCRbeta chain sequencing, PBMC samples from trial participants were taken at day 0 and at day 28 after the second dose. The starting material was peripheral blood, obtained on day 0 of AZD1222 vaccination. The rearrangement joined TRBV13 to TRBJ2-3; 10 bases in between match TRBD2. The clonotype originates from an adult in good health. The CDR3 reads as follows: CASSLKAGGNTDTQYF. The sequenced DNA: TGTGCCAGCAGCTTGAAAGCGGGGGGGAACACAGATACGCAGTATTTT.